This TCR beta chain was sequenced during a study of blood T cell repertoires in COVID-19. V was clipped by 4 bases and J by 7 bases, with 16 bases between them. The CDR3 sequence is 15 residues long. Germline loops: CDR1 LGHDT, CDR2 YNNKEL (reference sequence). Per the original data handling: Cell counts per sample came from amplifying reference gene primers. Profiled with immunoSEQ multiplex PCR; TCRdb holds only in-frame clones, not every one. V and J calls and clone size are given by that table; D and trimming were obtained from the DNA. The data show approximately 240,000 clones, roughly 84% seen once. This clone has only a few counts.

The sequence came from a woman aged 40 to 55 who had recovered from COVID-19. The V gene is TRBV3-1 (or the pseudogene TRBV3-2), the J gene TRBJ2-2, with D maybe TRBD1 (6 bases). Sequencing input: peripheral blood. The CDR3: CASSPIRGGNGELFF. The CDR3, as DNA: TGTGCCAGCAGCCCGATTAGAGGGGGTAACGGGGAGCTGTTTTTT.